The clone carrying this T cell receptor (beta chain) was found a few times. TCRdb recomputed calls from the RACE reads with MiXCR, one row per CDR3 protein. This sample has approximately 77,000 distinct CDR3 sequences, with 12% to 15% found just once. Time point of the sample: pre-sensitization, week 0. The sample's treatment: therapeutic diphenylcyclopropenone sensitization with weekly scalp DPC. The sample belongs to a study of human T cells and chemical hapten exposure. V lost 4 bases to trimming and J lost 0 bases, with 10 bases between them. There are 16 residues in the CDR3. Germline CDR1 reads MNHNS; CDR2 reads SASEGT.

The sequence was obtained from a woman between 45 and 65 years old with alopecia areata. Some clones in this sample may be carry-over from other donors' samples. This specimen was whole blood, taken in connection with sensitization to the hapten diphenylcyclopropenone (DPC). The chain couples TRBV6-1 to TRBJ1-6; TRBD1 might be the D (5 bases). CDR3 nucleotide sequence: TGTGCCAGCAGTGGCAGGGCGGACTCCTATAATTCACCCCTCCACTTT. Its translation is CASSGRADSYNSPLHF.